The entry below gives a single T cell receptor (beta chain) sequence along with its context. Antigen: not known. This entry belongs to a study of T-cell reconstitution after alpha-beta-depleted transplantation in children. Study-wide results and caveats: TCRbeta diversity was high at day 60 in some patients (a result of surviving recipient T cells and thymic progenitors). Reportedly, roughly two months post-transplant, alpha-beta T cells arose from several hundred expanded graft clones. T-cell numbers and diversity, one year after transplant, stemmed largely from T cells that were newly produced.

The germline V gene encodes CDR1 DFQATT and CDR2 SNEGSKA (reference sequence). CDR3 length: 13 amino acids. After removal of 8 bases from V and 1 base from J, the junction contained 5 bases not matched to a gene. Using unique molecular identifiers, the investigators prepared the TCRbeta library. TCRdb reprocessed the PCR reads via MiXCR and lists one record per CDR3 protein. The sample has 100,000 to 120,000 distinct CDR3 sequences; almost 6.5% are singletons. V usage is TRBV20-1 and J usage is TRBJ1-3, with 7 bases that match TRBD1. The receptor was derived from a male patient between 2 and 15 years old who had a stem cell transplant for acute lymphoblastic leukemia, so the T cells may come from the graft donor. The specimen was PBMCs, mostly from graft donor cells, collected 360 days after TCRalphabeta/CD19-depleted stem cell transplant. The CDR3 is CSTLQGSGNTIYF. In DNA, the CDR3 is TGCAGTACCTTACAGGGGTCTGGAAACACCATATATTTT.